The source of this TCR beta chain is a study of blood T cell repertoires in COVID-19. This clone came up once. Only in-frame clones appear in the TCRdb table, and some are missing; sequencing was by immunoSEQ multiplex PCR. This table has approximately 180,000 clones, more than 75% appearing once. The clonotype was recovered from a woman between 45 and 65 years old with acute COVID-19. Material for sequencing was PBMCs or T cells enriched from blood (not recorded which).

CDR3 residues: CASSRVETQYF. The CDR3 DNA sequence: TGTGCCAGCAGCAGGGTAGAGACCCAGTACTTC. The gene calls are TRBV6-5 and TRBJ2-5; TRBD1 might be the D (5 bases). The CDR3 spans 11 residues. Germline CDR1 and CDR2: MNHEY and SVGAGI. V lost 6 bases, J lost 4 bases, and 6 bases lay in between.